The clone carrying this TCR beta chain was counted a single time. The antigen is unknown. This sample stems from a study of shared clonotypes between healthy human individuals. The naive CD8 population came from CD45RO-negative cells selected for CCR7, without terminally differentiated effector memory CD45RA+ cells. Whole-study findings and limits: Generation of non-shared clonotypes was less probable than generation of clonotypes shared by all four donors.

The V end lost 4 bases, the J end lost 3 bases, and 12 bases lay between the germline ends. The germline V gene has CDR1 SGHNT and CDR2 YENEEA. The CDR3 extends over 15 amino acids. TCRdb's copy holds only in-frame clones and misses some; the assay was immunoSEQ multiplex PCR. The sample yields over 2,000,000 clones, roughly 93% seen once. The sample consisted of naive CD8+ T cells from PBMCs. The chain has TRBV11-3 and TRBJ2-2, with a possible D match to TRBD2 (6 bases). The TCR comes from a young man in good health. Some clones in this sample may be carry-over from other donors' samples. The CDR3 DNA reads as TGTGCCAGCAGCTCCCGGGAGAGGGACACCGGGGAGCTGTTTTTT. Translation gives CASSSRERDTGELFF.